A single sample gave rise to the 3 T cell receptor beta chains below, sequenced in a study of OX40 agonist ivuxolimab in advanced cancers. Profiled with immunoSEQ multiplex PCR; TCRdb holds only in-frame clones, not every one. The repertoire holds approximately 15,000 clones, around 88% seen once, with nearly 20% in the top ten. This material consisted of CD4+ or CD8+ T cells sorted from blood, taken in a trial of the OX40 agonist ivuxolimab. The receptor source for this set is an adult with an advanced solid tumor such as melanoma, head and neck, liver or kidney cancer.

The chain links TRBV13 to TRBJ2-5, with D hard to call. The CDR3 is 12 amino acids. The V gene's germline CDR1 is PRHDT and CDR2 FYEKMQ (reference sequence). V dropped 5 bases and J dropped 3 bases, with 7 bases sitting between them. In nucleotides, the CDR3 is TGTGCCAGCAGCCCCTTAAAAGAGACCCAGTACTTC. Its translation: CASSPLKETQYF.

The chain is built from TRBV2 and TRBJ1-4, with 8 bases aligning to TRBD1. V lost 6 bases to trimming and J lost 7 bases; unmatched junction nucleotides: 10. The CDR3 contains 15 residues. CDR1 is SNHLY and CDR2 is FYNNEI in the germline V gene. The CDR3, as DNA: TGTGCCAGCAGGACCCAAGGACAGGGCGGTGAAAAACTGTTTTTT. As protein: CASRTQGQGGEKLFF.

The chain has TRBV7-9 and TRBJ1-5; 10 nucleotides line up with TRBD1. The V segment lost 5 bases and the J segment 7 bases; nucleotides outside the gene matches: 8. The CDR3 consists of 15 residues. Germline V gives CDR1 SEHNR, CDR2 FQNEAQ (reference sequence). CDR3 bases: TGTGCCAGCAGCCCACCAGGGGACAGGGGCCAGCCCCAGCATTTT. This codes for CASSPPGDRGQPQHF.